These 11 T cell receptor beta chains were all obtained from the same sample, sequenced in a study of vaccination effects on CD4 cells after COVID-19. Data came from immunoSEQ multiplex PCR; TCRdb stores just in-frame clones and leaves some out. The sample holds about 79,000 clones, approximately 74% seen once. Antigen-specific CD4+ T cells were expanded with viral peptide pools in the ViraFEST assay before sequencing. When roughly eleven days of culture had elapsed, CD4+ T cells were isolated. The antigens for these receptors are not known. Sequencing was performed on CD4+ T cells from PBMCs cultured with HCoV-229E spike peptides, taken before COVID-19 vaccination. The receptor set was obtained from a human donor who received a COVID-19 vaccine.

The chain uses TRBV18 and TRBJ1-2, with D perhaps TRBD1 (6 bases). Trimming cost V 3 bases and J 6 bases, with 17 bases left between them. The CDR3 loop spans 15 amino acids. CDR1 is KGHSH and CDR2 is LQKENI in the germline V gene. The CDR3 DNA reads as TGTGCCAGCTCACCCCCGTTAGGGGGGGCCCATGGCTACACCTTC. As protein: CASSPPLGGAHGYTF.

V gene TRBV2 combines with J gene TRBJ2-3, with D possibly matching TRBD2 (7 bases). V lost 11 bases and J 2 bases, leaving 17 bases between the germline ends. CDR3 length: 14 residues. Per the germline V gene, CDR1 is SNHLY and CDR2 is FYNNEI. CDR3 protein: CAYKSGGLTDTQYF. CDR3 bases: TGTGCCTACAAATCGGGGGGCCTCACAGATACGCAGTATTTT.

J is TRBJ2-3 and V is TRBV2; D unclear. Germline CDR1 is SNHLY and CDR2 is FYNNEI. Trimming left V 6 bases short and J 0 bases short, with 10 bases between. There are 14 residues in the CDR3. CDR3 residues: CASSFTLSTDTQYF. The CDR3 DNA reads TGTGCCAGCAGCTTTACACTAAGCACAGATACGCAGTATTTT.

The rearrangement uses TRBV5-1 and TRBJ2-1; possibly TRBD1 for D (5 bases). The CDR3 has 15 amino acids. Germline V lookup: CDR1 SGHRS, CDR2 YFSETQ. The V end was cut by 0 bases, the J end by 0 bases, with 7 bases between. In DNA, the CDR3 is TGCGCCAGCAGCTTGGAGGGGAACTCCTACAATGAGCAGTTCTTC. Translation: CASSLEGNSYNEQFF.

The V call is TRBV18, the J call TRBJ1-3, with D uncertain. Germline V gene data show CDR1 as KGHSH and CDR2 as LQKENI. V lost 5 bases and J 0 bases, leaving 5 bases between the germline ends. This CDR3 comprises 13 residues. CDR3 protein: CASSTNSGNTIYF. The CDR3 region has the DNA TGTGCCAGCTCAACGAACTCTGGAAACACCATATATTTT.

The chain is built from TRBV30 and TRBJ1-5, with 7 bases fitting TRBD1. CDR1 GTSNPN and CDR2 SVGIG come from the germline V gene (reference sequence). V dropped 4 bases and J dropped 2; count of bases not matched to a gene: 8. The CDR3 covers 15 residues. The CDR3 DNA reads TGTGCCTGGAATCCAGGGGGAATTCGCAATCAGCCCCAGCATTTT. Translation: CAWNPGGIRNQPQHF.

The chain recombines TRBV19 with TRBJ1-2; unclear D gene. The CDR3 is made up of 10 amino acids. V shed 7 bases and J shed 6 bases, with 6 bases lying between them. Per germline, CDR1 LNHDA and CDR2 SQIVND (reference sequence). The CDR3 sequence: CASKWHGYTF. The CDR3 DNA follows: TGTGCCAGTAAGTGGCATGGCTACACCTTC.

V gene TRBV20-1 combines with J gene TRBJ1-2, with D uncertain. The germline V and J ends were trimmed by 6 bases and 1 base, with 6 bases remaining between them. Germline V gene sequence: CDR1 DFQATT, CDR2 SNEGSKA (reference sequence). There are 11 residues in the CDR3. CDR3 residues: CSATDNYGYTF. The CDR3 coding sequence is TGCAGTGCGACGGATAACTATGGCTACACCTTC.

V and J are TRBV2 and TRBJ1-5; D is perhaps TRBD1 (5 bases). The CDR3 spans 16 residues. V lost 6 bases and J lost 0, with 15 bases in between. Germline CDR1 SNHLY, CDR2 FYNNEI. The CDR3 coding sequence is TGTGCCAGCAGGAAGGGGAGGGCGGATAGCAATCAGCCCCAGCATTTT. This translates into CASRKGRADSNQPQHF.

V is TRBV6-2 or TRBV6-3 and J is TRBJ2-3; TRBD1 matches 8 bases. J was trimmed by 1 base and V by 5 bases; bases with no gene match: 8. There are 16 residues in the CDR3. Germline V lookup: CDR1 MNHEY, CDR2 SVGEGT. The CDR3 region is CASSRRTGMGTDTQYF. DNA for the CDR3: TGTGCCAGCAGTCGAAGGACAGGGATGGGCACAGATACGCAGTATTTT.

The CDR3, as DNA: TGTGCCTGGATAGAGGGGGGGCGAGAGACCCAGTACTTC. This gives the protein CAWIEGGRETQYF. The chain joins TRBV30 to TRBJ2-5; maybe TRBD2 (7 bases). Germline assignment: CDR1 GTSNPN and CDR2 SVGIG (reference sequence). This CDR3 has 13 amino acids. Trimming removed 4 bases at V and 4 bases at J, with 13 bases between.